The text below deals with one TCR beta chain. Its antigen is still unknown. Produced via immunoSEQ multiplex PCR; TCRdb's table is partial and in-frame only. The sample has over 25,000 clones; roughly 70% are singletons. The trim removed 3 bases at V and 5 bases at J, leaving 10 bases unmatched. The germline V gene encodes CDR1 SGHTS and CDR2 YDEGEE. The CDR3 is 15 residues long. The data belong to a study of PD-1 blockade in classical Hodgkin lymphoma. Study-level findings and limits: When nivolumab was started under 1 year after ASCT, patients were excluded. Possible causes of repertoire differences, disease activity or prior therapy, remain undefined.

Every patient was affected by relapse after autologous stem cell transplantation, while exposure to brentuximab vedotin was not uniform. The chain employs TRBV5-8 and TRBJ2-5; 7 nucleotides line up with TRBD1. Sequencing was performed on peripheral blood mononuclear cells (PBMCs), taken before the second cycle of nivolumab. The TCR was taken from a human donor with classical Hodgkin lymphoma. The chain's CDR3 is CASSSKGANGETQYF. The DNA for the CDR3 is TGTGCCAGCAGCTCTAAGGGGGCGAATGGGGAGACCCAGTACTTC.